The present T cell receptor beta chain was sequenced within a study of blood T cell repertoires in COVID-19. Looking at the study overall: COVID-19 samples from acute and convalescent phases originated in the United States, Italy and Spain.

Clones were sequenced by immunoSEQ multiplex PCR, and TCRdb holds only the in-frame ones, with some missing. The repertoire consists of hundreds of thousands of clones, with approximately 90% occurring once and the leading ten covering 5.9%. This receptor was identified in an elderly man with acute or convalescent COVID-19. The specimen sequenced was peripheral blood.

This CDR3 is CASSPVSRNTEAFF. CDR3 sequence (DNA): TGTGCCAGCTCACCAGTCAGTCGTAACACTGAAGCTTTCTTT. V gene TRBV18 combines with J gene TRBJ1-1; D is uncertain. The CDR3 loop spans 14 amino acids. Per the germline V gene, CDR1 is KGHSH and CDR2 is LQKENI. Trimming shortened V by 2 bases and J by 2 bases, and 9 bases separated the two germline ends.